The 25 T cell receptor beta chains below come from one sample, sequenced in a study of technical replicates of blood from several donors. Some clones are missing from TCRdb's copy, which holds only in-frame ones; the method was immunoSEQ multiplex PCR. Of more than 65,000 clones listed, roughly 95% are singletons. The sample consisted of T cells isolated from PBMCs. Receptors originate from a human donor in good health.

The V call is TRBV7-6, the J call TRBJ1-2, with a tentative D call TRBD1 (6 bases). Germline V gene lookup returns CDR1 SGHVS and CDR2 FNYEAQ. V gave up 5 bases and J gave up 11 bases, with 30 bases separating them. The CDR3 covers 17 residues. CDR3 in DNA: TGTGCCAGCAGCACATCAAATCGACAGGCCCCTCGTCTGGAGTACACCTTC. Translation gives CASSTSNRQAPRLEYTF.

The genes are TRBV4-1 and TRBJ2-5; TRBD1 matches at 12 bases. The CDR3 has 16 residues. The trim removed 4 bases at V and 5 bases at J, leaving 8 bases unmatched. CDR1 is MGHRA, CDR2 YSYEKL, per germline. CDR3 residues: CASSPPGQGAEETQYF. Written as DNA, the CDR3 is TGCGCCAGCAGCCCTCCGGGACAGGGGGCGGAGGAGACCCAGTACTTC.

The chain is built from TRBV7-6 and TRBJ2-7; D gene ambiguous. The germline gives CDR1 SGHVS, CDR2 FNYEAQ. This CDR3 spans 12 amino acids. Trimming took off 3 bases at V and 4 bases at J, with 7 bases between the two ends. The CDR3 reads CASSFPLYEQYF. The CDR3 DNA reads as TGTGCCAGCAGCTTCCCTCTATACGAGCAGTACTTC.

The chain combines TRBV9 with TRBJ1-1; 11 bases line up with TRBD1. J lost 6 bases, V lost 0 bases, and 4 bases had no gene match. This CDR3 region has 15 residues. Germline lookup yields CDR1 SGDLS and CDR2 YYNGEE. The CDR3 DNA sequence: TGTGCCAGCAGCGTAGGGACAGGGGGCAAGTCTGAAGCTTTCTTT. Encoded protein: CASSVGTGGKSEAFF.

V usage is TRBV11-1 and J usage is TRBJ2-7; TRBD1 is a possible D gene (6 bases). V was shortened by 5 bases and J by 3 bases, with 14 bases between the two germline ends. CDR1 SGHAT and CDR2 FQDESV come from the germline V gene (reference sequence). The CDR3 has 14 residues. The CDR3 is CASSHNMDSYEQYF. The DNA for the CDR3 is TGTGCCAGCAGCCACAACATGGACAGCTACGAGCAGTACTTC. The complete variable domain, with remaining parts taken from reference TRBV11-1 and TRBJ2-7, reads EAEVAQSPRYKITEKSQAVAFWCDPISGHATLYWYRQILGQGPELLVQFQDESVVDDSQLPKDRFSAERLKGVDSTLKIQPAELGDSAMYLCASSHNMDSYEQYFGPGTRLTVT.

This chain joins TRBV7-6 and TRBJ1-1, with 7 bases aligning to TRBD1. V shed 0 bases, J shed 1 base, and the junction held 2 bases outside the gene matches. This CDR3 is 15 amino acids long. Germline CDR1 and CDR2: SGHVS and FNYEAQ. The CDR3 sequence is CASSLAPGGNTEAFF. The CDR3 bases are TGTGCCAGCAGCTTAGCGCCAGGGGGGAACACTGAAGCTTTCTTT.

The chain carries TRBV19 and TRBJ2-7; TRBD1 agrees at 10 bases. Germline CDR1 LNHDA, CDR2 SQIVND (reference sequence). The CDR3 has 15 amino acids. After removal of 6 bases from V and 3 bases from J, the junction contained 8 bases not matched to a gene. DNA for the CDR3: TGTGCCAGTAGCCCGGACAGGGGGGCCTACTACGAGCAGTACTTC. Its protein product is CASSPDRGAYYEQYF.

The J gene is TRBJ1-2, the V gene TRBV19, with 9 bases aligning to TRBD1. This CDR3 is 14 amino acids long. Germline CDR1 is LNHDA and CDR2 is SQIVND (reference sequence). The V segment lost 4 bases and the J segment 5 bases; nucleotides outside the gene matches: 5. The CDR3 loop reads CASSTVQGAYGYTF. The CDR3 DNA sequence: TGTGCCAGTAGTACAGTACAGGGGGCTTATGGCTACACCTTC.

This chain connects TRBV5-4 to TRBJ2-1; 8 positions agree with TRBD2. This CDR3 has 15 amino acids. Germline V gene data show CDR1 as SGHNT and CDR2 as YYREEE (reference sequence). V shed 4 bases, J shed 6 bases, and the junction held 9 bases outside the gene matches. The CDR3 reads CASSRGGLGLNEQFF. The CDR3, as DNA: TGTGCCAGCAGCCGGGGGGGACTGGGCCTCAATGAGCAGTTCTTC.

The chain combines TRBV30 with TRBJ1-3; D call uncertain. V shed 2 bases and J shed 1 base, with 18 bases lying between them. This CDR3 comprises 17 residues. Germline loops: CDR1 GTSNPN, CDR2 SVGIG (reference sequence). As DNA, the CDR3 is TGTGCCTGGAGTAAAACCCCCGAGCGAGGGTCTGGAAACACCATATATTTT. Protein product: CAWSKTPERGSGNTIYF.

For the CDR3, the DNA is TGTGCCAGCAGCCCCCTTGGCAGGCGCTCCTACGAGCAGTACTTC. It is translated as CASSPLGRRSYEQYF. The chain recombines TRBV11-3 with TRBJ2-7; D ambiguous. From germline, CDR1 is SGHNT and CDR2 YENEEA. CDR3 size: 15 residues. Trimming shortened V by 5 bases and J by 0 bases, and 14 bases separated the two germline ends.

The J gene is TRBJ2-3, the V gene TRBV2; D is perhaps TRBD2 (7 bases). CDR3 length: 18 amino acids. Germline V gene lookup returns CDR1 SNHLY and CDR2 FYNNEI. Trimming removed 2 bases at V and 0 bases at J, with 18 bases between. The CDR3 region is CASSEWGGREVSTDTQYF. CDR3 sequence (DNA): TGTGCCAGCAGTGAATGGGGGGGCCGGGAGGTTAGCACAGATACGCAGTATTTT.

The rearrangement uses TRBV27 and TRBJ1-1; D is perhaps TRBD1 (5 bases). This CDR3 is built from 14 residues. Germline V gives CDR1 MNHEY, CDR2 SMNVEV (reference sequence). The ends were cut back, 2 bases at V and 1 base at J, with 8 bases in the middle. DNA of the CDR3: TGTGCCAGCAGTTTAACTACAGGGAACACTGAAGCTTTCTTT. This codes for CASSLTTGNTEAFF.

The sample holds one count of this clone. The V gene is TRBV4-1, the J gene TRBJ2-7; 8 bases are shared with TRBD2. The CDR3 contains 14 residues. Trimming removed 5 bases from V and 5 bases from J; junction bases left unmatched: 8. Germline CDR1 MGHRA, CDR2 YSYEKL. CDR3 sequence (DNA): TGCGCCAGCAGCGTCGGGCGGGGGGCCAACGAGCAGTACTTC. Its protein is CASSVGRGANEQYF.

The chain joins TRBV4-1 to TRBJ1-1; D gene uncertain. Germline CDR1 and CDR2: MGHRA and YSYEKL. CDR3 length: 15 residues. Trimming removed 1 base at V and 0 bases at J, with 9 bases between. The CDR3 loop is CASSQGLTLNTEAFF. The CDR3 region has the DNA TGCGCCAGCAGCCAAGGGCTCACCTTGAACACTGAAGCTTTCTTT.

The gene calls are TRBV13 and TRBJ2-1; 7 bases line up with TRBD1. CDR3 length: 15 amino acids. The V segment lost 5 bases and the J segment 1 base; nucleotides outside the gene matches: 5. The V gene's germline CDR1 is PRHDT and CDR2 FYEKMQ (reference sequence). The CDR3 sequence is CASSQGQISYNEQFF. The DNA for the CDR3 is TGTGCCAGCAGCCAGGGACAGATATCCTACAATGAGCAGTTCTTC.

The chain uses TRBV4-1 and TRBJ2-3; 16 bases map to TRBD2. CDR3 length: 20 residues. The V gene end was trimmed by 6 bases and the J gene end by 1 base; junction bases not matched to a gene: 13. Looked up from germline, CDR1 is MGHRA and CDR2 is YSYEKL. CDR3 nucleotide sequence: TGCGCCAGCAGGAACCCGGGACTAGCGGGGGGGCCTAATGGCACAGATACGCAGTATTTT. The encoded protein is CASRNPGLAGGPNGTDTQYF.

CDR3 coding DNA: TGCGCCAGCAGGTACAGGGACACGAACACTGAAGCTTTCTTT. Its protein is CASRYRDTNTEAFF. The chain employs TRBV4-1 and TRBJ1-1; possibly TRBD1 for D (6 bases). Germline loops: CDR1 MGHRA, CDR2 YSYEKL. This CDR3 contains 14 residues. Trimming removed 6 bases at V and 1 base at J, with 12 bases between.

The chain couples TRBV9 to TRBJ2-1, with no clear D. Per germline, CDR1 SGDLS and CDR2 YYNGEE. V was shortened by 4 bases and J by 4 bases, with 21 bases between the two germline ends. The CDR3 consists of 17 residues. The CDR3 bases are TGTGCCAGCAGCTCCGCTATTACGATCAAGCCTTACAATGAGCAGTTCTTC. As protein: CASSSAITIKPYNEQFF.

V and J are TRBV9 and TRBJ2-1; 12 positions match TRBD2. Per germline, CDR1 SGDLS and CDR2 YYNGEE. CDR3 length: 16 amino acids. V lost 3 bases, J lost 8 bases, and 9 bases stayed unmatched. The CDR3 DNA is TGTGCCAGCAGCGGGGCCGTGGCTAGCGGGGGGGATGAGCAGTTCTTC. Protein: CASSGAVASGGDEQFF. Supplemented by reference TRBV9 and TRBJ2-1, the full variable domain reads DSGVTQTPKHLITATGQRVTLRCSPRSGDLSVYWYQQSLDQGLQFLIQYYNGEERAKGNILERFSAQQFPDLHSELNLSSLELGDSALYFCASSGAVASGGDEQFFGPGTRLTVL.

This chain joins TRBV5-1 and TRBJ1-5; no firm D call. Trimming cost V 1 base and J 2 bases, with 16 bases left between them. The germline V gene has CDR1 SGHRS and CDR2 YFSETQ. This CDR3 region has 17 residues. As DNA, the CDR3 is TGCGCCAGCAGCTTGTCAAGTACCGGAGATGGCAATCAGCCCCAGCATTTT. The encoded protein is CASSLSSTGDGNQPQHF. Variable domain in full (rest from reference TRBV5-1 and TRBJ1-5): KAGVTQTPRYLIKTRGQQVTLSCSPISGHRSVSWYQQTPGQGLQFLFEYFSETQRNKGNFPGRFSGRQFSNSRSEMNVSTLELGDSALYLCASSLSSTGDGNQPQHFGDGTRLSIL.

The chain recombines TRBV27 with TRBJ1-1; weak D call: TRBD1 (5 bases). CDR1 and CDR2 (germline): MNHEY, SMNVEV (reference sequence). Trimming removed 3 bases from V and 12 bases from J, with 14 bases in between. There are 12 residues in the CDR3. CDR3 DNA: TGTGCCAGCAGTTTTGTTGGGGGGAGGTCTTTCTTT. It specifies CASSFVGGRSFF.

The rearrangement joins TRBV5-1 to TRBJ2-1; 14 bases match TRBD2. The V segment lost 4 bases and the J segment 6 bases; nucleotides outside the gene matches: 3. Germline loops: CDR1 SGHRS, CDR2 YFSETQ. The CDR3 length is 15 residues. The CDR3 loop is CASSMGTSGSNEQFF. The CDR3 coding sequence is TGCGCCAGCAGCATGGGGACTAGCGGGAGCAATGAGCAGTTCTTC.

This chain's CDR3 is CASSQAATGGSGELFF. The DNA of the CDR3 is TGTGCCAGCAGCCAAGCTGCGACAGGGGGATCCGGGGAGCTGTTTTTT. The rearrangement links TRBV4-2 to TRBJ2-2, with TRBD1 identical over 9 bases. Germline CDR1 LGHNA, CDR2 YNFKEQ. This CDR3 is built from 16 residues. The V gene end was trimmed by 1 base and the J gene end by 6 bases; junction bases not matched to a gene: 6.

V and J are TRBV29-1 and TRBJ2-1; TRBD2 matches at 8 bases. The CDR3 sequence is 15 residues long. Germline V CDR1 and CDR2: SQVTM, ANQGSEA. V was pared by 7 bases and J by 7 bases, with 15 bases of the junction left unmatched. The CDR3 sequence is CSGNPVGREDNEQFF. In nucleotides, the CDR3 is TGCAGCGGCAACCCGGTCGGGCGGGAGGATAATGAGCAGTTCTTC.